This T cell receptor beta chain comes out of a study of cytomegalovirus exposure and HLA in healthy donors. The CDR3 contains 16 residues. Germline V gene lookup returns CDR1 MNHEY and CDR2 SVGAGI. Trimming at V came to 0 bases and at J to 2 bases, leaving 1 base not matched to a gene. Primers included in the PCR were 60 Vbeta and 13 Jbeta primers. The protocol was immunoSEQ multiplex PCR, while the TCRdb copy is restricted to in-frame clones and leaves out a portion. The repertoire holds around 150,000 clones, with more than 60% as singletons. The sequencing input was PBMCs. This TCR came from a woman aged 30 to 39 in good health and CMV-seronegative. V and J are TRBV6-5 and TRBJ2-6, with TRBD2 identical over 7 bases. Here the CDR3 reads CASSYSGGAGANVLTF. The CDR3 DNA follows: TGTGCCAGCAGTTACTCTGGGGGGGCTGGGGCCAACGTCCTGACTTTC.